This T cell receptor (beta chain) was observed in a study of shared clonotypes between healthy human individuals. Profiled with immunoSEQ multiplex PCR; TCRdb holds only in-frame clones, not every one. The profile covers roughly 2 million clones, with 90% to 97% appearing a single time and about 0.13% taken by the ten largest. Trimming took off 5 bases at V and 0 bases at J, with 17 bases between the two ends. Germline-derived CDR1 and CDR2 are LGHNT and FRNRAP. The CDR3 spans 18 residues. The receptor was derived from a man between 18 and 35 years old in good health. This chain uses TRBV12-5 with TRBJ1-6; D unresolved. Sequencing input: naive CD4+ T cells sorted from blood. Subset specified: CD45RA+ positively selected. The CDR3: CASGLRSALSSYNSPLHF. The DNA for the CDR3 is TGTGCTAGTGGTCTCAGATCGGCCCTCAGCTCCTATAATTCACCCCTCCACTTT.